A selection of T cell receptor beta chains follows, all from one sample in a study of blood T cell repertoires in COVID-19. Produced via immunoSEQ multiplex PCR; TCRdb's table is partial and in-frame only. The sample holds about 200,000 clones, more than 75% seen once. The sample comprised peripheral blood. The receptors stem from a man aged 55 to 70 who had recovered from COVID-19. CDR3s include the opening cysteine and the closing phenylalanine or tryptophan. The D gene is left open where the match is weak.

d_call: NA; v_call: TRBV25-1; j_call: TRBJ2-3; cdr3_aa: CASSQAGTDTQYF
d_call: NA; v_call: TRBV6-2/TRBV6-3; j_call: TRBJ2-7; cdr3_aa: CASSYSNLWGDEQYF
d_call: TRBD2; v_call: TRBV6-5; j_call: TRBJ2-7; cdr3_aa: CASSSRLAGSYEQYF
d_call: TRBD1; v_call: TRBV12-5; j_call: TRBJ2-5; cdr3_aa: CASGLPRQGSKTQYF
d_call: TRBD1; v_call: TRBV19; j_call: TRBJ1-1; cdr3_aa: CASSMRDRENTEAFF
d_call: NA; v_call: TRBV6-4; j_call: TRBJ2-2; cdr3_aa: CASSDSASATGELFF
d_call: TRBD2; v_call: TRBV3-1/TRBV3-2; j_call: TRBJ2-3; cdr3_aa: CASSQDRRPTSGRLYTQYF
d_call: NA; v_call: TRBV20-1; j_call: TRBJ1-1; cdr3_aa: CSALLSENFF
d_call: NA; v_call: TRBV12-3/TRBV12-4; j_call: TRBJ2-3; cdr3_aa: CASSTRLVMQYF
d_call: TRBD1; v_call: TRBV28; j_call: TRBJ1-6; cdr3_aa: CASRTGTGYSPLHF
d_call: TRBD2; v_call: TRBV29-1; j_call: TRBJ2-1; cdr3_aa: CSVGAGLLNNEQFF
d_call: TRBD2; v_call: TRBV7-1; j_call: TRBJ2-3; cdr3_aa: CASSSGLAGPMHGSPTDPPKRQYF
d_call: TRBD1; v_call: TRBV6-5; j_call: TRBJ2-2; cdr3_aa: CASSSTTGSTGELFF
d_call: NA; v_call: TRBV21-1; j_call: TRBJ2-1; cdr3_aa: CASPRLAGGRNEQFF
d_call: TRBD2; v_call: TRBV11-2; j_call: TRBJ2-3; cdr3_aa: CASSHFPSGAGTDTQYF
d_call: NA; v_call: TRBV11-2; j_call: TRBJ1-3; cdr3_aa: CASSPNGGGNTIYF
d_call: NA; v_call: TRBV29-1; j_call: TRBJ2-7; cdr3_aa: CSVRQALSGEQYF
d_call: TRBD2; v_call: TRBV9; j_call: TRBJ2-7; cdr3_aa: CASSEGIAGFNEQYF
d_call: NA; v_call: TRBV30; j_call: TRBJ1-6; cdr3_aa: CAGDSTIRDSPLHF
d_call: NA; v_call: TRBV5-6; j_call: TRBJ1-6; cdr3_aa: CASSLEAGRGNSPLHF
d_call: NA; v_call: TRBV6-1; j_call: TRBJ1-1; cdr3_aa: CASSEEEGRVTEAFF
d_call: TRBD1; v_call: TRBV9; j_call: TRBJ2-7; cdr3_aa: CASSPQAGTGSYEQYF